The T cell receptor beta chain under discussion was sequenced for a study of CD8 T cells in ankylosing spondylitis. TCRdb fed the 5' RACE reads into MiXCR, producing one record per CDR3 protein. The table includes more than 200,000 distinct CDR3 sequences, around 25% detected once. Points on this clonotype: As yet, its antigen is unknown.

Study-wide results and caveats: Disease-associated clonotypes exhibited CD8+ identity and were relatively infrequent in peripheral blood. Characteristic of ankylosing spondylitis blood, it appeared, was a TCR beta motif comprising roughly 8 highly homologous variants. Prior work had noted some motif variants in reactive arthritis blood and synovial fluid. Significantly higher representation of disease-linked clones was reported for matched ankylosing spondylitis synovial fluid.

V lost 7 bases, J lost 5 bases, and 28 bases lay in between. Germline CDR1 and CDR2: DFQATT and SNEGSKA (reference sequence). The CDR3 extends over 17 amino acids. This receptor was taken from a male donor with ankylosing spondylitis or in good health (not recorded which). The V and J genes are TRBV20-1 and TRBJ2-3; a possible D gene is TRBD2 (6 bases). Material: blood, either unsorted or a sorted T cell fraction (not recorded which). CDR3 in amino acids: CSVPRITGELSGDTQYF. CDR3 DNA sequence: TGCAGTGTCCCCAGAATTACGGGGGAACTTTCAGGAGATACGCAGTATTTT.